Sequencing of this T cell receptor (beta chain) was carried out in a study of T cell responses to AZD1222 COVID-19 vaccine. Some clones are missing from TCRdb's copy, which holds only in-frame ones; the method was immunoSEQ multiplex PCR. The data show 130,000 to 150,000 clones, 80% to 95% seen once. Germline V gene lookup returns CDR1 SQVTM and CDR2 ANQGSEA. Trimming took off 3 bases at V and 4 bases at J, with 12 bases between the two ends. This CDR3 contains 13 residues. The V gene is TRBV29-1, the J gene TRBJ1-2; D call uncertain. The sequence came from an adult in good health. Specimen: peripheral blood, collected on day 0 of AZD1222 vaccination. CDR3 sequence (DNA): TGCAGCGTTGACCGGGCGTCTATCTATGGCTACACCTTC. Translating gives CSVDRASIYGYTF.